These 3 T cell receptor beta chains came from one sample sequenced in a study of radiotherapy plus CTLA-4 blockade in lung cancer (dated by TCRdb to 2016 to 2019). Library prep was done by the immunoSEQ multiplex PCR assay. What TCRdb holds here is the immuneACCESS table cut down to in-frame rearrangements. Part of the clones is not present; checked against another copy, under half of the missing clones reflect an unresolved V gene, and the others are unexplained. For this sample the table gives about 31,000 clones, of which 60% to 75% were detected only once. Roughly 4.5% of the sample lies in the top ten. Sequences were derived from peripheral blood, sampled from a patient treated with radiotherapy plus ipilimumab. Every receptor here comes from a human donor with non-small cell lung cancer whose response to radiotherapy plus ipilimumab could not be evaluated.

The V call is TRBV4-1, the J call TRBJ1-5; 7 nucleotides agree with TRBD1. V lost 5 bases and J lost 7; bases outside the gene matches: 14. In germline, CDR1 is MGHRA, CDR2 YSYEKL. The CDR3 spans 16 residues. The CDR3 coding sequence is TGCGCCAGCAGCGACCCATTTACAGGGGTGAAACAGCCCCAGCATTTT. It translates to CASSDPFTGVKQPQHF.

The V gene is TRBV11-2, the J gene TRBJ2-7; weak D call: TRBD2 (6 bases). V lost 4 bases to trimming and J lost 0 bases, with 13 bases between them. The germline CDR1 and CDR2 sequences are SGHAT and FQNNGV. This CDR3 spans 15 amino acids. The CDR3: CASSYERAPSYEQYF. The DNA for the CDR3 is TGTGCCAGCAGCTACGAGCGGGCCCCCTCCTACGAGCAGTACTTC.

This chain uses TRBV15 with TRBJ1-1; D unclear. CDR3 length equals 15 residues. CDR1 and CDR2 from the germline V gene are LNHNV and YYDKDF (reference sequence). The germline V and J ends were trimmed by 0 bases and 1 base, with 9 bases remaining between them. In DNA, the CDR3 is TGTGCCACCAGCAGAGATTTGGTCAGGAACACTGAAGCTTTCTTT. It translates to CATSRDLVRNTEAFF. The variable domain in full, completed from reference TRBV15 and TRBJ1-1, reads DAMVIQNPRYQVTQFGKPVTLSCSQTLNHNVMYWYQQKSSQAPKLLFHYYDKDFNNEADTPDNFQSRRPNTSFCFLDIRSPGLGDTAMYLCATSRDLVRNTEAFFGQGTRLTVV.